These 28 T cell receptor beta chains came from one sample sequenced in a study of shared clonotypes between healthy human individuals. Sequencing was performed with immunoSEQ multiplex PCR; in TCRdb, only in-frame clones are kept and a portion is missing. The profile shows approximately 2.5 million clones, around 94% of them singletons. Material for sequencing was naive CD4+ T cells sorted from blood. Specified subset: CD45RA+ positively selected. The receptors were gathered from a man aged 18 to 30 in good health.

The chain has TRBV6-6 and TRBJ2-5, with D perhaps TRBD2 (5 bases). The germline V gene has CDR1 MNHNY and CDR2 SVGAGI (reference sequence). The CDR3 is 13 residues long. V shed 7 bases and J shed 6 bases, with 15 bases lying between them. DNA of the CDR3: TGTGCCAGCACCACGCCGGGGTTGAAGACCCAGTACTTC. Amino acids: CASTTPGLKTQYF.

The chain employs TRBV7-3 and TRBJ2-1; D ambiguous. In germline, CDR1 is SGHTA, CDR2 FQGTGA. The V gene lost 0 bases and the J gene lost 6 bases, with 12 bases spanning the gap. The CDR3 length is 15 residues. In DNA, the CDR3 is TGTGCCAGCAGCTTAACTCGAAGTACGGGCAATGAGCAGTTCTTC. Its protein product is CASSLTRSTGNEQFF.

Concerning this clone itself: The junction differs from germline at one of its ends, possibly a read error. The rearrangement links TRBV10-3 to TRBJ2-3; TRBD2 matches at 10 bases. Germline V gives CDR1 ENHRY, CDR2 SYGVKD. The CDR3 is made up of 14 amino acids. The CDR3 DNA reads TGTGCCATCAGTGCCAAAGGTCAGGGGACTAGCGTGGATTTT. Protein: CAISAKGQGTSVDF.

The chain combines TRBV5-4 with TRBJ2-7; D might be TRBD2 (5 bases). Germline V gene data show CDR1 as SGHNT and CDR2 as YYREEE (reference sequence). V was trimmed by 0 bases and J by 10 bases, leaving 14 bases between them. This CDR3 is built from 13 residues. CDR3 bases: TGTGCCAGCAGCTTGGAGTTAGCGAGTCAACAGTACTTC. It encodes CASSLELASQQYF.

The chain combines TRBV13 with TRBJ2-7; 15 bases map to TRBD2. The CDR3 extends over 17 amino acids. The trim removed 5 bases at V and 2 bases at J, leaving 7 bases unmatched. Germline CDR1 and CDR2: PRHDT and FYEKMQ (reference sequence). CDR3 nucleotides: TGTGCCAGCAGCCCGGGACTAGCGGGAGGAGACACCTACGAGCAGTACTTC. It is translated as CASSPGLAGGDTYEQYF. Full variable domain (remainder filled in from reference TRBV13 and TRBJ2-7): AAGVIQSPRHLIKEKRETATLKCYPIPRHDTVYWYQQGPGQDPQFLISFYEKMQSDKGSIPDRFSAQQFSDYHSELNMSSLELGDSALYFCASSPGLAGGDTYEQYFGPGTRLTVT.

The chain is built from TRBV5-1 and TRBJ2-1; 11 nucleotides line up with TRBD2. J was trimmed by 3 bases and V by 4 bases; bases with no gene match: 3. In germline, CDR1 is SGHRS, CDR2 YFSETQ. This CDR3 spans 15 amino acids. The CDR3: CASSVLAGDYNEQFF. The CDR3 DNA reads TGCGCCAGCAGCGTACTAGCGGGAGACTACAATGAGCAGTTCTTC. Complete variable domain (other parts from reference TRBV5-1 and TRBJ2-1): KAGVTQTPRYLIKTRGQQVTLSCSPISGHRSVSWYQQTPGQGLQFLFEYFSETQRNKGNFPGRFSGRQFSNSRSEMNVSTLELGDSALYLCASSVLAGDYNEQFFGPGTRLTVL.

The chain links TRBV15 to TRBJ1-2; D not certain. V was cut by 1 base and J by 3 bases, with 15 bases left in between. This CDR3 is built from 16 residues. The V gene's germline CDR1 is LNHNV and CDR2 YYDKDF (reference sequence). In nucleotides, the CDR3 is TGTGCCACCAGCAGAGGGGATTTCACGGAGTACTATGGCTACACCTTC. Translated, it gives CATSRGDFTEYYGYTF.

The chain joins TRBV27 to TRBJ2-2, with 7 nucleotides matching TRBD2. The germline V gene encodes CDR1 MNHEY and CDR2 SMNVEV (reference sequence). This CDR3 has 16 amino acids. Losses at the gene ends were 7 bases for V and 4 bases for J; bases not matched to a gene: 12. The CDR3 DNA is TGTGCCAGCATGACCATCCCCGGACTAGGCACCGGGGAGCTGTTTTTT. Residues: CASMTIPGLGTGELFF.

The CDR3 DNA is TGTGCCAGCAGCCACGACAGCGCAACCTTTTACGAGCAGTACTTC. Its protein is CASSHDSATFYEQYF. This chain joins TRBV5-4 and TRBJ2-7; maybe TRBD1 (5 bases). The CDR3 loop spans 15 amino acids. V gave up 4 bases and J gave up 4 bases, with 18 bases separating them. From germline, CDR1 is SGHNT and CDR2 YYREEE (reference sequence). Filled out from reference TRBV5-4 and TRBJ2-7, the complete variable domain reads ETGVTQSPTHLIKTRGQQVTLRCSSQSGHNTVSWYQQALGQGPQFIFQYYREEENGRGNFPPRFSGLQFPNYSSELNVNALELDDSALYLCASSHDSATFYEQYFGPGTRLTVT.

J is TRBJ2-3 and V is TRBV5-1; D gene ambiguous. The CDR3 is 14 amino acids. V was cut by 4 bases and J by 3 bases, with 12 bases left in between. CDR1 SGHRS and CDR2 YFSETQ come from the germline V gene. CDR3 in DNA: TGCGCCAGCAGCATGACGACCGGGACAGATACGCAGTATTTT. This sequence encodes CASSMTTGTDTQYF.

This chain uses TRBV28 with TRBJ1-1; D is undetermined. V lost 1 base and J lost 7, with 10 bases in between. The V gene's germline CDR1 is MDHEN and CDR2 SYDVKM. This CDR3 is 13 amino acids long. CDR3 sequence: CASSLFGGGEAFF. CDR3 DNA: TGTGCCAGCAGTTTATTTGGAGGCGGTGAAGCTTTCTTT.

This clone was found once. This chain joins TRBV6-5 and TRBJ2-5; D remains ambiguous. Germline V gives CDR1 MNHEY, CDR2 SVGAGI. The ends were cut back, 4 bases at V and 2 bases at J, with 8 bases in the middle. This CDR3 comprises 13 residues. The CDR3 DNA follows: TGTGCCAGCAGTTTATCCCCGCAAGAGACCCAGTACTTC. Protein product: CASSLSPQETQYF.

The chain couples TRBV11-3 to TRBJ2-2; TRBD2 matches 13 bases. The length of the CDR3 is 19 residues. Trimming cost V 0 bases and J 3 bases; bases outside gene matches: 7. Looked up from germline, CDR1 is SGHNT and CDR2 is YENEEA. The CDR3 sequence is CASSLERTSGSAYTGELFF. The CDR3 nucleotides are TGTGCCAGCAGCTTAGAGAGGACTAGCGGGAGTGCCTACACCGGGGAGCTGTTTTTT. Variable domain in full (rest from reference TRBV11-3 and TRBJ2-2): EAGVVQSPRYKIIEKKQPVAFWCNPISGHNTLYWYLQNLGQGPELLIRYENEEAVDDSQLPKDRFSAERLKGVDSTLKIQPAELGDSAVYLCASSLERTSGSAYTGELFFGEGSRLTVL.

CDR3 DNA: TGTGCCAGCACCCCCCGACCCACTTTAACCTACAATGAGCAGTTCTTC. Its translation: CASTPRPTLTYNEQFF. J is TRBJ2-1 and V is TRBV6-6; D is ambiguous. The germline V gene has CDR1 MNHNY and CDR2 SVGAGI (reference sequence). This CDR3 has 16 amino acids. V was clipped by 7 bases and J by 2 bases, with 18 bases between them.

Here the CDR3 reads CASSPPGIDEQFF. The CDR3 DNA is TGTGCCAGCAGCCCCCCTGGGATCGATGAGCAGTTCTTC. The V call is TRBV7-9, the J call TRBJ2-1; D is unclear. The germline CDR1 and CDR2 sequences are SEHNR and FQNEAQ (reference sequence). Between the trimmed V and J ends, which lost 5 bases and 8 bases, there was a span of 13 bases. The CDR3 has 13 residues.

This clone was counted once. This sequence joins TRBV4-1 and TRBJ2-1; D may match TRBD1 or TRBD2 (6 bases each). Per germline, CDR1 MGHRA and CDR2 YSYEKL. The CDR3 runs 16 residues. V lost 1 base and J 3 bases, leaving 13 bases between the germline ends. The CDR3 sequence: CASSQVIGGNYNEQFF. The DNA of the CDR3 is TGCGCCAGCAGCCAAGTAATAGGGGGGAACTACAATGAGCAGTTCTTC.

The chain couples TRBV5-6 to TRBJ2-1; D remains ambiguous. This CDR3 spans 17 amino acids. Germline V gene data show CDR1 as SGHDT and CDR2 as YYEEEE. Trimming cost V 0 bases and J 6 bases, with 19 bases left between them. The CDR3 is CASSLAVSFINVNEQFF. DNA of the CDR3: TGTGCCAGCAGCTTGGCCGTCTCTTTCATTAACGTCAATGAGCAGTTCTTC.

The chain employs TRBV4-2 and TRBJ1-1; 10 nucleotides agree with TRBD1. V lost 2 bases and J lost 4; bases outside the gene matches: 4. This CDR3 region has 15 residues. Germline loops: CDR1 LGHNA, CDR2 YNFKEQ. The CDR3 sequence is CASSQPGTGVTEAFF. CDR3 DNA: TGTGCCAGCAGCCAACCCGGGACAGGGGTCACTGAAGCTTTCTTT.

The chain has TRBV18 and TRBJ2-7; D is undetermined. V shed 5 bases and J shed 2 bases, with 10 bases lying between them. The CDR3 totals 13 residues. Germline V CDR1 and CDR2: KGHSH, LQKENI. CDR3 in amino acids: CASSYVEAYEQYF. The CDR3 nucleotides are TGTGCCAGCTCATATGTCGAAGCCTACGAGCAGTACTTC. Variable domain in full (rest from reference TRBV18 and TRBJ2-7): NAGVMQNPRHLVRRRGQEARLRCSPMKGHSHVYWYRQLPEEGLKFMVYLQKENIIDESGMPKERFSAEFPKEGPSILRIQQVVRGDSAAYFCASSYVEAYEQYFGPGTRLTVT.

The chain combines TRBV7-2 with TRBJ2-7, with 8 bases identical to TRBD2. CDR3 size: 16 residues. Unmatched junction bases numbered 6, after V lost 1 base and J lost 1 base. The germline V gene has CDR1 SGHTA and CDR2 FQGNSA. The CDR3, as DNA: TGTGCCAGCAGCTTAGGGGGCGGGAGGCCGTCCTACGAGCAGTACTTC. Encoded protein: CASSLGGGRPSYEQYF. The entire variable domain, with the rest obtained from reference TRBV7-2 and TRBJ2-7, is as follows: GAGVSQSPSNKVTEKGKDVELRCDPISGHTALYWYRQSLGQGLEFLIYFQGNSAPDKSGLPSDRFSAERTGGSVSTLTIQRTQQEDSAVYLCASSLGGGRPSYEQYFGPGTRLTVT.

On this clone: Other DNA sequences of this sample code for an identical CDR3. The chain is built from TRBV18 and TRBJ1-1; TRBD1 aligns across 8 bases. Germline CDR1 is KGHSH and CDR2 is LQKENI. There are 14 residues in the CDR3. V dropped 3 bases and J dropped 4; count of bases not matched to a gene: 4. CDR3 protein: CASSPLDRVTEAFF. CDR3 bases: TGTGCCAGCTCACCTCTGGACAGGGTCACTGAAGCTTTCTTT. Together with reference TRBV18 and TRBJ1-1, the CDR3 gives the full variable domain: NAGVMQNPRHLVRRRGQEARLRCSPMKGHSHVYWYRQLPEEGLKFMVYLQKENIIDESGMPKERFSAEFPKEGPSILRIQQVVRGDSAAYFCASSPLDRVTEAFFGQGTRLTVV.

V gene TRBV21-1 combines with J gene TRBJ2-1; the table assigns TRBD2, which was not confirmed against the DNA. TRBV21-1 has pseudogene status. The CDR3 extends over 16 amino acids. The CDR3 DNA is TGTGCCAGCAGCAAAGCAGAGCGGGGGGACAACAATGAGCAGTTCTTC. Translated, it gives CASSKAERGDNNEQFF.

This chain connects TRBV6-5 to TRBJ1-1; maybe TRBD1 (6 bases). CDR3 length: 14 amino acids. Trimming took off 2 bases at V and 3 bases at J, with 10 bases between the two ends. Germline CDR1 MNHEY, CDR2 SVGAGI. The CDR3 here is CASSYRGYYTEAFF. Written as DNA, the CDR3 is TGTGCCAGCAGTTACAGGGGGTATTACACTGAAGCTTTCTTT.

The genes are TRBV4-1 and TRBJ1-2; D unclear. The CDR3 is 17 residues long. Per germline, CDR1 MGHRA and CDR2 YSYEKL. With 0 bases removed from V and 4 bases from J, the gap between germline ends came to 18 bases. CDR3 sequence: CASSQDWHPEKSYGYTF. For the CDR3, the DNA is TGCGCCAGCAGCCAAGATTGGCACCCAGAAAAGTCCTATGGCTACACCTTC.

The genes are TRBV7-2 and TRBJ2-5; 9 nucleotides agree with TRBD2. Unmatched junction bases numbered 12, after V lost 5 bases and J lost 2 bases. Germline CDR1 and CDR2: SGHTA and FQGNSA. The CDR3 contains 17 residues. The CDR3 DNA reads as TGTGCCAGCAGCCCCCCGGGACTAGCAGGGGGACAAGAGACCCAGTACTTC. Its protein product is CASSPPGLAGGQETQYF.

This clone was detected only once. The chain joins TRBV6-5 to TRBJ2-7, with D possibly being TRBD1 (5 bases). Deletions cut 2 bases from V and 1 base from J, with 12 bases between. Germline CDR1 MNHEY, CDR2 SVGAGI. The CDR3 runs 15 residues. The CDR3 loop reads CASSYRAKGSYEQYF. CDR3 coding DNA: TGTGCCAGCAGTTACAGGGCGAAGGGGTCCTACGAGCAGTACTTC.

The V call is TRBV7-9, the J call TRBJ1-2; TRBD1 is a possible D gene (6 bases). Germline CDR1 reads SEHNR; CDR2 reads FQNEAQ (reference sequence). CDR3 size: 10 residues. V was cut by 11 bases and J by 7 bases, with 11 bases left in between. Written as DNA, the CDR3 is TGTGCCGGGGGGCCGGCTGGCTACACCTTC. This gives the protein CAGGPAGYTF.

The chain carries TRBV29-1 and TRBJ2-3; D remains ambiguous. The CDR3 is 12 residues long. Germline CDR1 reads SQVTM; CDR2 reads ANQGSEA. The CDR3 sequence: CSFSIYTDTQYF. The DNA of the CDR3 is TGCAGTTTCTCGATATACACAGATACGCAGTATTTT.